These T cell receptor beta chains were read from a single sample in a study of blood T cell repertoires in COVID-19. Method: immunoSEQ multiplex PCR; TCRdb's copy keeps in-frame clones and lacks some. The table shows 25,000 to 30,000 clones, with roughly 89% occurring only once. Sequenced sample: peripheral blood. The receptors originated from a human donor in a cohort sampled during active COVID-19. CDR3s include the opening cysteine and the closing phenylalanine or tryptophan. A D gene is named only where the DNA matches it firmly. Some rows mark clone size as missing; the rest say once, few, many or name a class of expanded clone.

v_call,cdr3_length,clone_size,d_call,j_call,cdr3_nt,cdr3_aa
TRBV5-1,15,-,TRBD2,TRBJ2-2,TGCGCCAGCAGCTTACTAGCGACGGACACCGGGGAGCTGTTTTTT,CASSLLATDTGELFF
TRBV28,16,-,-,TRBJ2-6,TGTGCCAGCAGTGCCCCGATACTCTCTGGGGCCAACGTCCTGACTTTC,CASSAPILSGANVLTF
TRBV2,14,-,-,TRBJ2-2,TGTGCCAGCATTCGAGATTTTAGCACCGGGGAGCTGTTTTTT,CASIRDFSTGELFF
TRBV6-5,14,-,-,TRBJ2-1,TGTGCCACCAGAAGGGAGAGGGGGACCAATGAGCAGTTCTTC,CATRRERGTNEQFF
TRBV3-1/TRBV3-2,15,few,-,TRBJ2-2,TGTGCCAGCAGGGGAGGAGGGCAAGACACCGGGGAGCTGTTTTTT,CASRGGGQDTGELFF
TRBV6-5,14,-,TRBD1,TRBJ1-2,TGTGCCAGCAAACGGTCAGGGGGCAACTATGGCTACACCTTC,CASKRSGGNYGYTF
TRBV4-1,16,-,TRBD1,TRBJ2-7,TGCGCCAGCAGCCAAGATTTGCGGACAGGGTTCTACGAGCAGTACTTC,CASSQDLRTGFYEQYF
TRBV2,13,once,TRBD2,TRBJ2-7,TGTGCCGGGGGGACTAGCGGGACCTACGAGCAGTACTTC,CAGGTSGTYEQYF
TRBV6-5,14,-,TRBD1,TRBJ1-2,TGTGCCAGCAGTACGGGGTCAGGGGGCTGGGGCTACACCTTC,CASSTGSGGWGYTF
TRBV5-4,14,-,-,TRBJ1-6,TGTGCCAGCAGCGGCGACATACAAAATTCACCCCTCCACTTT,CASSGDIQNSPLHF